Below are 2 T cell receptor beta chains sequenced from a single sample in a study of blood T cell repertoires in COVID-19. TCRdb's copy holds only in-frame clones and misses some; the assay was immunoSEQ multiplex PCR. The data show 120,000 or so clones, more than 70% seen once. The sequencing input was peripheral blood. These receptors all come from a woman at least 80 years old with acute or convalescent COVID-19.

The CDR3 spells CASSFDRMNTEAFF. Written as DNA, the CDR3 is TGTGCCAGCAGCTTTGACAGGATGAACACTGAAGCTTTCTTT. The chain links TRBV5-8 to TRBJ1-1; D is possibly TRBD1 (6 bases). The V gene lost 2 bases and the J gene lost 0 bases, with 8 bases spanning the gap. The CDR3 is 14 residues long. Germline values: CDR1 SGHTS, CDR2 YDEGEE.

A single count supports this clone. The J gene is TRBJ2-7, the V gene TRBV27; the match to TRBD1 covers 12 bases. Looked up from germline, CDR1 is MNHEY and CDR2 is SMNVEV (reference sequence). Trimming at V came to 0 bases and at J to 4 bases, leaving 4 bases not matched to a gene. The length of the CDR3 is 16 residues. This CDR3 is CASSLSGQGAGYEQYF. In nucleotides, the CDR3 is TGTGCCAGCAGTTTATCGGGACAGGGGGCAGGGTACGAGCAGTACTTC.